This T cell receptor beta chain came from a study of PD-1 blockade in classical Hodgkin lymphoma. Study observations and caveats: Complete responders showed a baseline diversity that resembled the diversity of newly diagnosed patients. Some patients began nivolumab under 1 year after ASCT. These patients were excluded from later analyses. Factors driving the repertoire differences, possibly disease activity or prior therapy, remain undefined. It was CD4+ TCR diversity, not CD8+, that rose significantly by C4D1.

Data came from immunoSEQ multiplex PCR; TCRdb stores just in-frame clones and leaves some out. The table has approximately 79,000 clones, roughly 91% seen once. As concerns this clone: Its antigen remains unknown.

V lost 3 bases and J lost 2, with 12 bases in between. The CDR3 consists of 15 residues. Germline-derived CDR1 and CDR2 are MNHNS and SASEGT. Each and every patient relapsed after autologous stem cell transplantation, and patients got differing brentuximab vedotin exposure. Here the sequenced sample was peripheral blood mononuclear cells (PBMCs), taken before the second cycle of nivolumab. The chain links TRBV6-1 to TRBJ2-3; tentatively, D is TRBD1 or TRBD2 (5 bases each). The sequence was collected from a human donor with classical Hodgkin lymphoma. The CDR3 sequence is CASSDTLGATDTQYF. CDR3 bases: TGTGCCAGCAGTGACACACTAGGGGCCACAGATACGCAGTATTTT.